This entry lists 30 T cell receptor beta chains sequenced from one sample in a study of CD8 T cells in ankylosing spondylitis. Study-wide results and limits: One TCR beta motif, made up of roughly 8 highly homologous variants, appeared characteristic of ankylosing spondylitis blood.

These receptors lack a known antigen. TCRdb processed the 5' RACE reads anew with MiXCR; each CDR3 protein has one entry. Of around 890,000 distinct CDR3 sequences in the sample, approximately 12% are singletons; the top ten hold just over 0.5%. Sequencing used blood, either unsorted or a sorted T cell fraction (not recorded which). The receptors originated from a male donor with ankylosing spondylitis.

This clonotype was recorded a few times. The CDR3 protein is CASTSGGTGANVLTF. The DNA for the CDR3 is TGTGCCAGCACCTCCGGGGGAACTGGGGCCAACGTCCTGACTTTC. The chain links TRBV6-1 to TRBJ2-6; D is perhaps TRBD2 (6 bases). Looked up from germline, CDR1 is MNHNS and CDR2 is SASEGT. The CDR3 has 15 amino acids. The V gene lost 7 bases and the J gene lost 2 bases, with 12 bases spanning the gap.

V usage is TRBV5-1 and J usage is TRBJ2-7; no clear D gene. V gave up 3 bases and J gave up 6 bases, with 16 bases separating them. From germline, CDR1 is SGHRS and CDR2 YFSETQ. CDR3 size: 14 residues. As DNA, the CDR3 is TGCGCCAGCAGCTCGTTCATAGCATCTCCCGAGCAGTACTTC. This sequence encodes CASSSFIASPEQYF.

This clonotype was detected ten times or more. CDR3 amino acids: CASSLVRVGNTEAFF. The CDR3 coding sequence is TGTGCCAGCAGCTTAGTGAGGGTAGGGAACACTGAAGCTTTCTTT. The chain is built from TRBV7-8 and TRBJ1-1; D is undetermined. The CDR3 has 15 residues. The V gene lost 1 base and the J gene lost 1 base, with 10 bases spanning the gap. CDR1 SGHVS and CDR2 FQNEAQ come from the germline V gene.

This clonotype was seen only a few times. The CDR3 region has the DNA TGTGCCAGCAGTCAACAGGGGGGGCCCTACGAGCAGTACTTC. Its translation: CASSQQGGPYEQYF. This chain uses TRBV6-1 with TRBJ2-7; TRBD1 might be the D (8 bases). V was pared by 5 bases and J by 2 bases, with 13 bases between. Germline loops: CDR1 MNHNS, CDR2 SASEGT. The CDR3 is 14 amino acids.

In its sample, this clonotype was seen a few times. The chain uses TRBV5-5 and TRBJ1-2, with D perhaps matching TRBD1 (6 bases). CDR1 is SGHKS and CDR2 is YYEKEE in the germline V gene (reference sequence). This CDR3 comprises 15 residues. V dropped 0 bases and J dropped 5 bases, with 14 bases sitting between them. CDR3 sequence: CASSLGGMGAYGYTF. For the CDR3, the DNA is TGTGCCAGCAGCTTGGGGGGGATGGGGGCTTATGGCTACACCTTC.

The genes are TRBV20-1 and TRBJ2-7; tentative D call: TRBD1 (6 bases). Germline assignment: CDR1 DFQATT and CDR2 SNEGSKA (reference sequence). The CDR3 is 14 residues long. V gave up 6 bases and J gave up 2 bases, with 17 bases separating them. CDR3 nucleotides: TGCAGTGCAGTGCCAGGGGATGTTCCCTACGAGCAGTACTTC. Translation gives CSAVPGDVPYEQYF.

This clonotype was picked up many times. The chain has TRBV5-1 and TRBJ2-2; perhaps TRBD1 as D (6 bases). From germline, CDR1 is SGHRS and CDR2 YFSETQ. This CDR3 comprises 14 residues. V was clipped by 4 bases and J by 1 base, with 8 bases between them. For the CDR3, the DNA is TGCGCCAGCAGCGAGACAGGGAACACCGGGGAGCTGTTTTTT. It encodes CASSETGNTGELFF.

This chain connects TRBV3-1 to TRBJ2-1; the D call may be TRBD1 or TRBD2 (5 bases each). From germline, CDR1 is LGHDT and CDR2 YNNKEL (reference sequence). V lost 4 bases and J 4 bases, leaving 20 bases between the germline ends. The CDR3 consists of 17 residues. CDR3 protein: CASSLNYGTVFYNEQFF. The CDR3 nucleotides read TGTGCCAGCAGCCTCAATTACGGGACCGTATTTTACAATGAGCAGTTCTTC.

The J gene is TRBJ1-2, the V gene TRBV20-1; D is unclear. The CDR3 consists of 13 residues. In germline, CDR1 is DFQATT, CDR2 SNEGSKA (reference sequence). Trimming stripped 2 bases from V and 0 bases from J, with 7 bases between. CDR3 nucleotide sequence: TGCAGTGCTAGAAGTAGCTCTAACTATGGCTACACCTTC. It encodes CSARSSSNYGYTF.

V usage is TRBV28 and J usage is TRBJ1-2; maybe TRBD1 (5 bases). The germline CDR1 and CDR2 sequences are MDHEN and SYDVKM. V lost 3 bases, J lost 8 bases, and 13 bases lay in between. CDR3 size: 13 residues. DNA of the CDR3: TGTGCCAGCAGTTTTCGGGGACTTCAGGGCTACACCTTC. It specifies CASSFRGLQGYTF.

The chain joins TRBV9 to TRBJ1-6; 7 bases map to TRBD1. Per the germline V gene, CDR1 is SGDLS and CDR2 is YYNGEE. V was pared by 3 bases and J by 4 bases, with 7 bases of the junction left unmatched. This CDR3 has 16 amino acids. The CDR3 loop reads CASSASTGVYNSPLHF. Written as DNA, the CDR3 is TGTGCCAGCAGCGCCTCCACAGGGGTATATAATTCACCCCTCCACTTT.

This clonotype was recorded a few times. CDR3 coding DNA: TGTGCCAGCAGCGTAGACGACAGGGAGCAGTTCTTC. Its protein product is CASSVDDREQFF. The chain is built from TRBV9 and TRBJ2-1; D is perhaps TRBD1 (6 bases). Trimming took off 0 bases at V and 10 bases at J, with 8 bases between the two ends. The CDR3 length is 12 residues. In germline, CDR1 is SGDLS, CDR2 YYNGEE.

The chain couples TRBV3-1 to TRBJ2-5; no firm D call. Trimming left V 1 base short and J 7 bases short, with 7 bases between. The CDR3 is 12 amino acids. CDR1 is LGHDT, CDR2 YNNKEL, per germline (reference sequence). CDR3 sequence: CASSQVFATQYF. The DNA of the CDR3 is TGTGCCAGCAGCCAAGTGTTCGCGACCCAGTACTTC.

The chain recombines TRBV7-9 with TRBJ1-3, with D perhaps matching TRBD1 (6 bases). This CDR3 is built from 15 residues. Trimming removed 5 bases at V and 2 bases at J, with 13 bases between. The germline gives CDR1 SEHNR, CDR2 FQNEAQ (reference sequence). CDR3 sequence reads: CASSRDRPPGNTIYF. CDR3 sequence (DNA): TGTGCCAGCAGCCGCGACAGGCCCCCTGGAAACACCATATATTTT.

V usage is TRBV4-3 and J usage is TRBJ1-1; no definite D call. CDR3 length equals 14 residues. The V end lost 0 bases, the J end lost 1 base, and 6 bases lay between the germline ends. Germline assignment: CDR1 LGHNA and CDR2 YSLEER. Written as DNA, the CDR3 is TGCGCCAGCAGCCAAGATTTGGGGAACACTGAAGCTTTCTTT. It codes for CASSQDLGNTEAFF.

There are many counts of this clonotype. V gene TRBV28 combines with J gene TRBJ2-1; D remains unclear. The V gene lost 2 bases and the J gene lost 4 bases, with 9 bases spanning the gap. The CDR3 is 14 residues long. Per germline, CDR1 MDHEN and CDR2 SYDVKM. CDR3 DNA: TGTGCCAGCAGTTTAGAGAGTAGGTACAATGAGCAGTTCTTC. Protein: CASSLESRYNEQFF.

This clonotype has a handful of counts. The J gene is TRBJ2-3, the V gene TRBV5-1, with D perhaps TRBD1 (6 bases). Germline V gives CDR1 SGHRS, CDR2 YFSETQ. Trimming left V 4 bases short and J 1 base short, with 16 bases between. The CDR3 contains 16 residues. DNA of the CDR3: TGCGCCAGCAGCCAGACCGGGACACTCCGCACAGATACGCAGTATTTT. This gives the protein CASSQTGTLRTDTQYF.

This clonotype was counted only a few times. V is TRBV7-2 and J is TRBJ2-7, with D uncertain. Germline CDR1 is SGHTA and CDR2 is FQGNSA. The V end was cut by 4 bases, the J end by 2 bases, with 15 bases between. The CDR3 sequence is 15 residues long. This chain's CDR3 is CASSSTWTSTYEQYF. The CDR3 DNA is TGTGCCAGCAGCTCCACCTGGACGTCCACCTACGAGCAGTACTTC.

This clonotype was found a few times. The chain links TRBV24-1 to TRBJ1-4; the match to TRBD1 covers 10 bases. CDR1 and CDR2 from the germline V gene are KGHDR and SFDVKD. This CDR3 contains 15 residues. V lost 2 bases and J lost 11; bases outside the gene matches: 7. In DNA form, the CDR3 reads TGTGCCACCAGTGATTCCGGGACAGGGGAAGGGAAACTGTTTTTT. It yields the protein CATSDSGTGEGKLFF.

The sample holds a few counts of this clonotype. The CDR3 DNA is TGTGCCAGCAGCGGCGAGGCCCGGTCCTATGGCTACACCTTC. The encoded protein is CASSGEARSYGYTF. This sequence joins TRBV9 and TRBJ1-2; D gene uncertain. The CDR3 is 14 residues long. V lost 3 bases to trimming and J lost 4 bases, with 13 bases between them. Germline V gives CDR1 SGDLS, CDR2 YYNGEE.

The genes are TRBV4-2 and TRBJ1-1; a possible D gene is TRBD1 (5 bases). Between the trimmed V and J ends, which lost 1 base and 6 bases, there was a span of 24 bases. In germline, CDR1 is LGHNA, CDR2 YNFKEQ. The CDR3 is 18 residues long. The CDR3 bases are TGTGCCAGCAGCCAAGTCGGTTTCGGGGCGGGAAGGGTGGCTGAAGCTTTCTTT. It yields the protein CASSQVGFGAGRVAEAFF.

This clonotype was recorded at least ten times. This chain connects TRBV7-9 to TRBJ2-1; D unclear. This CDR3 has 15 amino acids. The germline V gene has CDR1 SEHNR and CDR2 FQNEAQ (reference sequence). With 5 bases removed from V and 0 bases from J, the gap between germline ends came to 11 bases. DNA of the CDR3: TGTGCCAGCAGCCTGGAAAGGAGCTCCTACAATGAGCAGTTCTTC. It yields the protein CASSLERSSYNEQFF.

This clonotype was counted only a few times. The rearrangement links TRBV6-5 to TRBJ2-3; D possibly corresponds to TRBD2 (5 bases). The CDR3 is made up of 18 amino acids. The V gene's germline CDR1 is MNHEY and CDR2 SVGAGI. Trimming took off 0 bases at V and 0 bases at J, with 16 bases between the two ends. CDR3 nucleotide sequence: TGTGCCAGCAGTTACTCGATCAGCGATAGCGCTAGCACAGATACGCAGTATTTT. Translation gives CASSYSISDSASTDTQYF.

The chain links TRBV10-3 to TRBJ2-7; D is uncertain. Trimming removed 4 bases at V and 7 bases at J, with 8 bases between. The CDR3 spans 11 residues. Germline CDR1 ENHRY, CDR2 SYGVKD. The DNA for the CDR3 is TGTGCCATCAGTGGCCTGGGGGAGCAGTACTTC. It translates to CAISGLGEQYF.

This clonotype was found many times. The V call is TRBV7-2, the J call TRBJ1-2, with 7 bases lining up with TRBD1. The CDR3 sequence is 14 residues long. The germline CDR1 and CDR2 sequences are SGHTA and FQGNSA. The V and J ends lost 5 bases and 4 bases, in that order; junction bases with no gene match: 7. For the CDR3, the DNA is TGTGCCAGCAGCGCCGGGACAGCTACCTATGGCTACACCTTC. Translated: CASSAGTATYGYTF.

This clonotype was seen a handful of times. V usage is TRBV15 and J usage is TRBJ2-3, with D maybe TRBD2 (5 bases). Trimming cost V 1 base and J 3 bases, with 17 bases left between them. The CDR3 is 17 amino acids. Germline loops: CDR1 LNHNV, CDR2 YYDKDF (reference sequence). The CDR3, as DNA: TGTGCCACCAGCAGAGGACCGGGGAGAGGGCGAACAGATACGCAGTATTTT. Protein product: CATSRGPGRGRTDTQYF.

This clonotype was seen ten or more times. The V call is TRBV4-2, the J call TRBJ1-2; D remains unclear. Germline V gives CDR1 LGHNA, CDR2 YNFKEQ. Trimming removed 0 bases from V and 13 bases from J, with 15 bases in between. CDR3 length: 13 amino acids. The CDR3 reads CASSQENPLGRTF. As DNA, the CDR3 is TGTGCCAGCAGCCAAGAAAACCCATTAGGACGCACCTTC.

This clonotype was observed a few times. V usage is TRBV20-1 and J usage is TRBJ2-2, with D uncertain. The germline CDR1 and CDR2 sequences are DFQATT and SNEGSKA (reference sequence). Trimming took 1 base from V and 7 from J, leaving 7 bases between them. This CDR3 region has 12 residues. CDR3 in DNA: TGCAGTGCTAGAGGCATCGGCGGGGAGCTGTTTTTT. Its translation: CSARGIGGELFF.

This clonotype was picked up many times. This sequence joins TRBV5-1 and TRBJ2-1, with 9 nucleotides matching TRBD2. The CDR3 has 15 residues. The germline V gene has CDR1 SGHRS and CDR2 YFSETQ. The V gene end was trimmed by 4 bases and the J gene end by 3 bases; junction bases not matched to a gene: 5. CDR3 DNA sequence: TGCGCCAGCAGCCCTTTAGCGGGGGACTACAATGAGCAGTTCTTC. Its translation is CASSPLAGDYNEQFF.

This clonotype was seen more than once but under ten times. The CDR3 coding sequence is TGTGCCAGCAGCGCGCAGGCCGGACTACCCAACACCGGGGAGCTGTTTTTT. Encoded protein: CASSAQAGLPNTGELFF. The chain couples TRBV7-2 to TRBJ2-2; TRBD2 might be the D (6 bases). V lost 5 bases to trimming and J lost 2 bases, with 18 bases between them. From germline, CDR1 is SGHTA and CDR2 FQGNSA. The CDR3 is made up of 17 amino acids.